The rows below give T cell receptor beta chains drawn from one sample of a study of shared clonotypes between healthy human individuals. Data came from immunoSEQ multiplex PCR; TCRdb stores just in-frame clones and leaves some out. The profile shows some 1,900,000 clones, about 95% of them singletons. Sequencing used naive CD8+ T cells sorted from blood. Every receptor here comes from a man aged 18 to 29 in good health. CDR3s include the opening cysteine and the closing phenylalanine or tryptophan. The order of the fields is J gene, V gene, D gene, CDR3 DNA, CDR3 protein. D genes are given only for firm matches.

>TRBJ2-7|TRBV13|NA
TGTGCCAGCAGCCCAAGTAGCTCCTACGAGCAGTACTTC
CASSPSSSYEQYF
>TRBJ1-1|TRBV19|NA
TGTGCCAGTAGTCAGAACACTGAAGCTTTCTTT
CASSQNTEAFF
>TRBJ2-7|TRBV2|TRBD1
TGTGCCAGCAGTGAAGGACAGGGGTTCGGAGAGCAGTACTTC
CASSEGQGFGEQYF
>TRBJ2-5|TRBV25-1|TRBD1
TGTGCCAGCAGTGCCCCCCGGGACAGGGGCCAAGAGACCCAGTACTTC
CASSAPRDRGQETQYF
>TRBJ2-5|TRBV18|TRBD2
TGTGCCAGCTCACCGACCCGAGGACTAGCGGAGGGGGGGGAGACCCAGTACTTC
CASSPTRGLAEGGETQYF
>TRBJ2-3|TRBV5-4|TRBD2
TGTGCCAGCAGCTTCGGTAGGACTAGCGGGGGGGCGGGAGATACGCAGTATTTT
CASSFGRTSGGAGDTQYF
>TRBJ1-4|TRBV30|NA
TGTGCCTGGAGTCCCCCCGTGGACTGGGGAGGTGAAAAACTGTTTTTT
CAWSPPVDWGGEKLFF
>TRBJ2-2|TRBV7-9|TRBD1
TGTGCCAGCAGCCCGGGACAGTCCACCGGGGAGCTGTTTTTT
CASSPGQSTGELFF
>TRBJ1-2|TRBV6-5|TRBD1
TGTGCCAGCAGTCTAACAGGGGACTATGGCTACACCTTC
CASSLTGDYGYTF
>TRBJ2-1|TRBV2|TRBD2
TGTGCCAGCAGTTTAGATCTAGCGGGAGACTACAATGAGCAGTTCTTC
CASSLDLAGDYNEQFF
>TRBJ1-6|TRBV25-1|NA
TGTGCCAGCAGTGAATATGGGGGGCCGGTTGGTTCACCCCTCCACTTT
CASSEYGGPVGSPLHF
>TRBJ1-1|TRBV10-3|TRBD1
TGTGCCACCCGGGACAGTCCCACTGAAGCTTTCTTT
CATRDSPTEAFF
>TRBJ1-1|TRBV4-3|NA
TGCGCCAGCGGGGCGAACACTGAAGCTTTCTTT
CASGANTEAFF
>TRBJ1-2|TRBV6-5|NA
TGTGCCAGCAGTTACTCGGATAACTATGGCTACACCTTC
CASSYSDNYGYTF
>TRBJ1-1|TRBV30|NA
TGTGCCTGGAGCCTTAACACTGAAGCTTTCTTT
CAWSLNTEAFF
>TRBJ1-4|TRBV10-1|NA
TGCGCCAGCAGACGGTGGACTAATGAAAAACTGTTTTTT
CASRRWTNEKLFF
>TRBJ2-2|TRBV7-8|NA
TGTGCCAGCAGCTTCGGACCTTTATCGGCCGGGGAGCTGTTTTTT
CASSFGPLSAGELFF
>TRBJ2-7|TRBV28|NA
TGTGCCAGCAGTCAAGGGGATAAAGCCTACGAGCAGTACTTC
CASSQGDKAYEQYF
>TRBJ1-1|TRBV30|NA
TGTGCCTGGAGTGTAGGGGTTTCCACTGAAGCTTTCTTT
CAWSVGVSTEAFF
>TRBJ1-6|TRBV6-1|NA
TGTGCCAGCAGTGAAGCGGGCACCAATTCACCCCTCCACTTT
CASSEAGTNSPLHF
>TRBJ1-5|TRBV6-5|NA
TGTGCCAGCAGTTCCACCGGAGGTTTTAGCAATCAGCCCCAGCATTTT
CASSSTGGFSNQPQHF